This T cell receptor beta chain was observed in a study of blood T cell repertoires in COVID-19. On the study more broadly: T cells, B-cell-depleted T cells, or PBMCs supplied cDNA or gDNA.

Followed longitudinally, the Seattle patients had been enrolled during active infection. The CDR3 is 17 residues long. The V gene's germline CDR1 is PRHDT and CDR2 FYEKMQ (reference sequence). V was clipped by 2 bases and J by 3 bases; unmatched bases: 9. The authors' processing: Scientists estimated how many nucleated cells there were by amplifying reference gene primers. Repertoires were generated with immunoSEQ multiplex PCR, while TCRdb's copy carries only in-frame clones and drops some. That table is the source of V, J and clone size, and D and trimming were worked out from the DNA. The data contain roughly 160,000 clones, just over 90% of them singletons.

Sequencing input: peripheral blood. This TCR was recovered from a man aged 18-30 years with COVID-19, enrolled during active disease. The V and J genes are TRBV13 and TRBJ2-2; 7 bases agree with TRBD1. The CDR3 nucleotides read TGTGCCAGCAGCTTATTAGGGGGCGCGGTTCACACCGGGGAGCTGTTTTTT. The encoded protein is CASSLLGGAVHTGELFF.